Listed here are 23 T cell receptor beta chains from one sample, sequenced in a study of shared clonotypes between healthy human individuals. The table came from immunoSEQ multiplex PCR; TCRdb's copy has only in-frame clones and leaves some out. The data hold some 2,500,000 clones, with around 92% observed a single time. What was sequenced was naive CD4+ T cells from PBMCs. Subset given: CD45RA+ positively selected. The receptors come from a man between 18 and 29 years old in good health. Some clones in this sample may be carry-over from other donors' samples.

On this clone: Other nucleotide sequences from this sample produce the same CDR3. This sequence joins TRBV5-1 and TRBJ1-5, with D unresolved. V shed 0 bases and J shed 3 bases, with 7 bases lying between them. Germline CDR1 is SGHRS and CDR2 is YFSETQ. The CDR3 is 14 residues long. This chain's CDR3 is CASSLDSSNQPQHF. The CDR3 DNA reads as TGCGCCAGCAGCTTGGACAGTTCCAATCAGCCCCAGCATTTT.

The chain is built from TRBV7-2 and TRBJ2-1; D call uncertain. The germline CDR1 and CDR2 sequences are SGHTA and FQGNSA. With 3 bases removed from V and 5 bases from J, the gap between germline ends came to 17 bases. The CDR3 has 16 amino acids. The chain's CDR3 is CASSFMARAGDNEQFF. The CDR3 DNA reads TGTGCCAGCAGCTTTATGGCCCGGGCCGGAGACAATGAGCAGTTCTTC.

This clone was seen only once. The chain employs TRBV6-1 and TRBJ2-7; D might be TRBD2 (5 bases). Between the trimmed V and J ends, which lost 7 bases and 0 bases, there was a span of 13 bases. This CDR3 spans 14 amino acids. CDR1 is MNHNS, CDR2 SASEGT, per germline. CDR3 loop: CASNLSGRSYEQYF. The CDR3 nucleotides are TGTGCCAGCAACCTCAGCGGCCGCTCCTACGAGCAGTACTTC.

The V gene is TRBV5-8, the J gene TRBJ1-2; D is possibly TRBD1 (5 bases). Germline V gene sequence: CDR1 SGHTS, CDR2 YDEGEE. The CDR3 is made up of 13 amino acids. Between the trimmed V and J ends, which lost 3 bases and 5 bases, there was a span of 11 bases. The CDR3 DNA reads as TGTGCCAGCAGCTCGGGGCCTACATATGGCTACACCTTC. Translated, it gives CASSSGPTYGYTF.

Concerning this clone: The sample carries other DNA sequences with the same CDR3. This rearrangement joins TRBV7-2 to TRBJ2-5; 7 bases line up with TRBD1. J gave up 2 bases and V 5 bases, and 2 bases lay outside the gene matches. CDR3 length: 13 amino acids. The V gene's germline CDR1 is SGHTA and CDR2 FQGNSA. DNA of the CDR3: TGTGCCAGCAGCCAGGACAGGCAAGAGACCCAGTACTTC. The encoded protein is CASSQDRQETQYF.

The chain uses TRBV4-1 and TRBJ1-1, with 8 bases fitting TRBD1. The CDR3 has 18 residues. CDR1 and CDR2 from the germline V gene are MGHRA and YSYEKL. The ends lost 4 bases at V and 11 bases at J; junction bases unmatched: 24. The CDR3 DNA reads TGCGCCAGCAGCCGTAATACAGGGGGTACTTACCGGGAACATGAGGCTTTCTTT. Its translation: CASSRNTGGTYREHEAFF.

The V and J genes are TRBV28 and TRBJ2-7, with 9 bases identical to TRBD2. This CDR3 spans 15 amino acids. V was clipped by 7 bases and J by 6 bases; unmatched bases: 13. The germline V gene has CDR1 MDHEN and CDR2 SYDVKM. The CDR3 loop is CASTLAAGGPGEQYF. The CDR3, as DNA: TGTGCCAGCACTCTCGCTGCGGGAGGGCCCGGCGAGCAGTACTTC.

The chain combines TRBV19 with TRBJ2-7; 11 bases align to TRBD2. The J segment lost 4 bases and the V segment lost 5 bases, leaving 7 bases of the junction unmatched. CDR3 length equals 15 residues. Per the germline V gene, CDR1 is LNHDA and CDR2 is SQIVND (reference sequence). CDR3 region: CASSQQTSGSYEQYF. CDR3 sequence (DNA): TGTGCCAGTAGTCAACAAACTAGCGGGAGTTACGAGCAGTACTTC.

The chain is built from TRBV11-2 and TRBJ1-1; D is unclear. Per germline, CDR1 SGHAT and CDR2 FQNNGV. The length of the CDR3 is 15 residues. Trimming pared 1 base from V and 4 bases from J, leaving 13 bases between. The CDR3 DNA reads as TGTGCCAGCAGCTTAGTCTTCCCCTGGGGCACTGAAGCTTTCTTT. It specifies CASSLVFPWGTEAFF.

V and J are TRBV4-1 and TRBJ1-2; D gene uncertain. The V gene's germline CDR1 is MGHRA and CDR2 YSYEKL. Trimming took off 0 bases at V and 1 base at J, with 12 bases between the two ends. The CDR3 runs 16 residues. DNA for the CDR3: TGCGCCAGCAGCCAAGAGAGGCGGAGGGTTAACTATGGCTACACCTTC. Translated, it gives CASSQERRRVNYGYTF.

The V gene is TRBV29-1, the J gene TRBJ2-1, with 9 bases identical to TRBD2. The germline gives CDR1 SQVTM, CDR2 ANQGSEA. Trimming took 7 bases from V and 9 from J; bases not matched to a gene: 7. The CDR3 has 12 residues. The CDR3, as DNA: TGCAGCGGTAGCGGGAGATTTAGTGAGCAGTTCTTC. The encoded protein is CSGSGRFSEQFF.

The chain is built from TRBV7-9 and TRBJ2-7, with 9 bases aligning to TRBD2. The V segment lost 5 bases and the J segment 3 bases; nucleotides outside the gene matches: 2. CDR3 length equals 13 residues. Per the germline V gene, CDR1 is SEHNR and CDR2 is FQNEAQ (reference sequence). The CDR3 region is CASSQLAGYEQYF. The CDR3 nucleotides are TGTGCCAGCAGCCAACTAGCGGGCTACGAGCAGTACTTC.

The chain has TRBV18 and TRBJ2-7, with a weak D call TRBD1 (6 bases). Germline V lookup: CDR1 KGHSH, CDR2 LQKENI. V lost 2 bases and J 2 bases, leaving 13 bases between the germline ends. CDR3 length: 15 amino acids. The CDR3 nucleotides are TGTGCCAGCTCACCAACCCAGGGGAGTACCTACGAGCAGTACTTC. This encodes CASSPTQGSTYEQYF.

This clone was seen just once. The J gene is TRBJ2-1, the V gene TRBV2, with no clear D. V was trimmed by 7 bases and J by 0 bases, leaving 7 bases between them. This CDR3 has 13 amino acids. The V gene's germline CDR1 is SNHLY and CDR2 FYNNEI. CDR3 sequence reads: CASIMNSYNEQFF. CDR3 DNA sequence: TGTGCCAGCATTATGAACTCCTACAATGAGCAGTTCTTC.

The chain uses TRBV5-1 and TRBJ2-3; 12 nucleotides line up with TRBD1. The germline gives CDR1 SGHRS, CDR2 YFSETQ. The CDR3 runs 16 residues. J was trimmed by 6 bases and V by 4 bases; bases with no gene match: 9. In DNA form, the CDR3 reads TGCGCCAGCAGCCTCGGGACAGGGGGCTGGAGGGATACGCAGTATTTT. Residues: CASSLGTGGWRDTQYF.

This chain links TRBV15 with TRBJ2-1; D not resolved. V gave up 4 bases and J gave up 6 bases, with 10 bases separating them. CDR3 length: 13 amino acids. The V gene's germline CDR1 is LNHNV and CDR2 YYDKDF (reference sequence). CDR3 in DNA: TGTGCCACCAGCACCGTAGGTCCCAATGAGCAGTTCTTC. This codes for CATSTVGPNEQFF.

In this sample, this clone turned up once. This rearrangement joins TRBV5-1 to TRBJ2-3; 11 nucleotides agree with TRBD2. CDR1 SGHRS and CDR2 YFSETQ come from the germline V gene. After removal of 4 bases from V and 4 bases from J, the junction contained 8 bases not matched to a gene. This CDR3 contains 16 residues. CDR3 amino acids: CASSLPIAGGPDTQYF. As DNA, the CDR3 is TGCGCCAGCAGCCTACCCATAGCGGGAGGGCCAGATACGCAGTATTTT.

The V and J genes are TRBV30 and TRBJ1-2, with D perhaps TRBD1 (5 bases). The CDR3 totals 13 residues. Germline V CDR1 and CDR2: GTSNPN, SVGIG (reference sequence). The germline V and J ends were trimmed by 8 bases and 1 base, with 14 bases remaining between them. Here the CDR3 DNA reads TGTGCCCATGGGGCAGGTCATAACTATGGCTACACCTTC. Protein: CAHGAGHNYGYTF.

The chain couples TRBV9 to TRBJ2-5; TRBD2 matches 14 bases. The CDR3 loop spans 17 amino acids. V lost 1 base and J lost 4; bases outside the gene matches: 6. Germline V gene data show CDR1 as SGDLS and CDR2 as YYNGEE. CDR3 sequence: CASSVRGTSGRGETQYF. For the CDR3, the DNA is TGTGCCAGCAGCGTACGTGGGACTAGCGGGAGAGGAGAGACCCAGTACTTC.

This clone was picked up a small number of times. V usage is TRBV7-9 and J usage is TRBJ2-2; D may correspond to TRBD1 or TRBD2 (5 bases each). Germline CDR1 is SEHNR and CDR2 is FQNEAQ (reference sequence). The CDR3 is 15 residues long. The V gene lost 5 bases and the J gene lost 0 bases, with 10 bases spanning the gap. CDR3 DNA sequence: TGTGCCAGCAGCAAACTAGGGGCGAACACCGGGGAGCTGTTTTTT. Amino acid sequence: CASSKLGANTGELFF.

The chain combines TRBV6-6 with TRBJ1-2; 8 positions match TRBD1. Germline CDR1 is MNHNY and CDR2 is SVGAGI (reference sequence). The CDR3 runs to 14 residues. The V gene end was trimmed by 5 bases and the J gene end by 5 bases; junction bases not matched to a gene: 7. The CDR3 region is CASSRGQGDYGYTF. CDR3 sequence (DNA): TGTGCCAGCAGTCGAGGACAGGGCGATTATGGCTACACCTTC.

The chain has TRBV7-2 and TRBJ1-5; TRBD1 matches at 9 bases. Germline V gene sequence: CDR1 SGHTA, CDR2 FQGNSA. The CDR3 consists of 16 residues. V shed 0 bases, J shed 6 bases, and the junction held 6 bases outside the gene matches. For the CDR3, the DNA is TGTGCCAGCAGCTTAGCGGGACAGGGTTGGATTCAGCCCCAGCATTTT. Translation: CASSLAGQGWIQPQHF.

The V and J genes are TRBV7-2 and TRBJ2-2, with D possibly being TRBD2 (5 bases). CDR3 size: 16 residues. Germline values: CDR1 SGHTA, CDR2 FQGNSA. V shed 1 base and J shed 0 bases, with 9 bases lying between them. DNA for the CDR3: TGTGCCAGCAGCTTAGTAGTCGGGGCGAACACCGGGGAGCTGTTTTTT. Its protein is CASSLVVGANTGELFF.